Listed here is a single T cell receptor (beta chain). This clonotype was seen more than once but under ten times. What antigen it recognizes has not been identified. Base qualities are not recorded, but no much larger clone differs from it by a single base. From cysteine to phenylalanine, the CDR3 is 18 amino acids long. Only the CDR3 region is kept as DNA, spanning 54 bases read in frame from base 1. Between the V and J ends, shortened by 3 bases and 1 base respectively, the junction contains 19 bases. Donors were a few dozen systemically healthy Caucasian individuals from Russia aged about 6 to 100 years. Around 9.8 milliliters of peripheral blood were collected from each donor into EDTA-treated Vacutainer tubes. Ficoll-Paque density-gradient centrifugation was used to isolate PBMCs, with at least 6.5 million per sample. Total RNA, at least 6 micrograms per sample, was extracted from PBMCs with Trizol reagent. Naive CD45RAhigh/CD27high T cell percentages were measured by flow cytometry on a PBMC aliquot from every donor.

The library was produced with 5' RACE. The instrument was an Illumina HiSeq 2500. The second PCR ran for roughly 7 to 12 cycles and used a J-beta primer mix along with a sample-barcoded 5' primer. Each TCR beta cDNA molecule received a unique molecular identifier from a template-switch 5' adaptor carrying 12 random nucleotides. At least 2.5 million CDR3-containing paired-end reads were obtained from each sample. All of the RNA was converted into first-strand cDNA using the Mint cDNA synthesis kit, with a TRBC-specific oligonucleotide serving as the primer. After uracil-DNA glycosylase treatment, a first 18-cycle PCR used universal primers M1SS and BC2_uni_R on all cDNA. As for the authors' bioinformatics: For normalization, 1 million high-quality reads, each with a distinct molecular identifier, were randomly selected from each sample. Instead of being binned into consensus sequences, reads with shared molecular identifiers were discarded. CDR3 identification, clonotype clustering and error correction used MiTCR with a Q25 quality threshold and the strictest error-elimination algorithm. A nonparametric unseen species model with Euler transformation was used to estimate lower-bound total TCR beta diversity. TCRdb trimmed public reads at Q25 via fastp, called clones via MiXCR and kept in-frame beta chains. CDR3 protein sequences are deduplicated, and each keeps its most common genes and DNA. Here the V and J calls rest on TCRdb's processing, not on the authors' analysis. The sample table contains 600,000 to 900,000 distinct CDR3 sequences; only one count was recorded for 25% to 30% of them. In total, the top ten clones hold about 3% of the sample.

These data are taken from a study of blood T cells in healthy people across ages (dated by TCRdb to between 2015 and 2016). Regarding the study in general: Template switching captured roughly one uniquely barcoded TCR beta cDNA molecule per two T cells in model experiments. To track age-related changes in TCR beta repertoire diversity, the study relied on deep sequencing normalized with unique cDNA molecular identifiers. The study analyzed two additional independent replicas of 1 million unique cDNA reads from the same blood draw for two donors, one aged 18 to 30 and one aged 80 or older. The donors were split into four age groups: young (average about 15 years), middle-aged (roughly 40), aged (more than 60) and long-lived (under 85). Broad study findings and their caveats: A strong correlation was found between observed TCR beta diversity and the percentage of naive T cells measured by flow cytometry. Compared with the aged group, the long-lived group had more naive CD4+ T cells, fewer expanded clones and increased TCR diversity, a pattern suggesting age selection. Because the CMV infection status of the donors was unknown, age-related changes in expanded clonotypes may potentially have been confounded. Observed TCR beta diversity per million T cells fell roughly linearly with age, and a significant reduction was already apparent by age about 36. Bulk unsorted PBMC profiling prevented conclusive comparison of naive and antigen-experienced compartments. Total diversity estimates from one million sequenced T cells were considered lower bounds and underestimates.

This same sample was also taken into another study, of T cells of mothers and their children. The second study's paper adds: Donors were nine systemically healthy Caucasian individuals: three mothers and their six children. cDNA synthesis consumed the entire amount of extracted RNA, loaded at around 1.5 ug RNA in each 15 ul reaction. In the second PCR, the M1S primer added sample barcodes and 2-4 random nucleotides. More than 8.5 million TCR beta CDR3 reads were obtained from each mother, and several million reads were obtained from each child. TCR recombination output is similarly shaped by thymic selection in related and unrelated pairs, with a minor effect exerted by inherited differences. Normalized repertoire overlap was always found to be slightly, but never significantly, higher in related mother-child pairs than in unrelated mother-child pairs. No persistent microchimeric T cell clones were found, with a detection sensitivity of 85 to 100 clones per million clonotypes. The study used deep NGS to compare TCR beta repertoires of mothers and children, seeking features distinguishing related mother-child pairs from unrelated individuals. Mothers averaged about 37 +/- 4 years of age and children averaged roughly 11 +/- 4 years. After adapter ligation was performed with NEBNext reagents, the libraries were sequenced on an Illumina HiSeq 2000 with 100+100 nt paired-end reads. Mother and child libraries were prepared a month apart and sequenced in separate runs to prevent cross-contamination. Between roughly 500,000 and 2,100,000 distinct TCR beta clonotypes were identified per donor. Naive TCR beta clonotypes were estimated from low-frequency clonotypes matched to each donor's FACS-determined naive share, without sorting.

Sequencing used blood. The TCR was taken from a boy younger than 18 in good health. This chain joins TRBV12-3 or TRBV12-4 to TRBJ1-5; no D segment can be confidently identified. The DNA sequence is given as TGTGCCAGCAGTTTTAACCGACCAGGAACGCGGAGCAATCAGCCCCAGCATTTT. It translates to CASSFNRPGTRSNQPQHF.